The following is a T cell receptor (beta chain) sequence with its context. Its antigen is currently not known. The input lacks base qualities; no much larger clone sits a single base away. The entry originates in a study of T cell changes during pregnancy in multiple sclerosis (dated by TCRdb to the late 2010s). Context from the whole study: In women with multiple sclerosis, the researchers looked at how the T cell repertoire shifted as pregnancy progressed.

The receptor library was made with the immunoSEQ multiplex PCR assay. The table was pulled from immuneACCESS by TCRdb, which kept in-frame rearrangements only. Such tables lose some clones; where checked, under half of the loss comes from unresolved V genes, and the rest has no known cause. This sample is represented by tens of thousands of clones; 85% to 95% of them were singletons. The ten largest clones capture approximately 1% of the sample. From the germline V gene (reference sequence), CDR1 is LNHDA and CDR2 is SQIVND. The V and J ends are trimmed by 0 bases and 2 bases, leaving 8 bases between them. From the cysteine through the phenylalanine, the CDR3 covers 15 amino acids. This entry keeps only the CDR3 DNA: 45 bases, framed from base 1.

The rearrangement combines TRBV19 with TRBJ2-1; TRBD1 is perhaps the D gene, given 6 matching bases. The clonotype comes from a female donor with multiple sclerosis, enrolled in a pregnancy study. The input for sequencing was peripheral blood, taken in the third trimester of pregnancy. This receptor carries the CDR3 CASSIERTAYNEQFF. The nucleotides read TGTGCCAGTAGTATAGAAAGGACAGCCTACAATGAGCAGTTCTTC.